This TCR beta chain was recovered during a study of T cell clones after liver transplantation. Study background: Samples came from ITN030ST, which attempted immunosuppression withdrawal within 2 years of liver transplantation. Patients counted as tolerant after at least one year off all immunosuppression, enzymes not exceeding twice normal.

Generated by immunoSEQ multiplex PCR, the TCRdb table keeps only in-frame clones and is missing some. There are 45,000 to 55,000 clones in the sample; less than 85% occur only once, and over 7% lies in the top ten. This clone was recorded a few times. V shed 6 bases and J 4 bases; nucleotides not matched to a gene: 4. Germline CDR1 and CDR2: MDHEN and SYDVKM. The CDR3 runs to 14 residues. The sample consisted of CD4+ T cells from blood, taken before liver transplant. The chain has TRBV28 and TRBJ1-5; TRBD1 matches 9 bases. The TCR comes from a human donor who received a liver transplant. The chain's CDR3 is CASSLGQGNQPQHF. The CDR3 nucleotides read TGTGCCAGCAGCCTCGGACAGGGGAATCAGCCCCAGCATTTT.